The TCR beta chain under discussion was sequenced for a study of T cells in Graves' hyperthyroidism and ophthalmopathy. This clonotype was seen repeatedly, ten times or more. Its antigen is not known. The length of the CDR3 is 14 residues. Germline V gene lookup returns CDR1 SGHTA and CDR2 FQGNSA. With 1 base removed from V and 0 bases from J, the gap between germline ends came to 7 bases. RNA transcripts gave rise to amplified TCR beta CDR3 regions. The HTBI set primed first-round TCR CDR3 RT-PCR. Using its own MiXCR run on the multiplex PCR reads, TCRdb lists one record per CDR3 protein. The sample contains under 400,000 distinct CDR3 sequences, 13% of which appear only once. Broader study findings: Most thyroid-expanded clonotypes above 0.001 were also found in blood.

Across 18 months, stable Graves' hyperthyroidism was marked by no progression to ophthalmopathy. Patients with uncontrolled infections, other autoimmune diseases, pregnancy or lactation were excluded. V and J are TRBV7-2 and TRBJ2-7; tentative D call: TRBD1 (5 bases). This sequence originates from a woman aged 18-29 years with Graves' hyperthyroidism. The specimen was blood. Written as DNA, the CDR3 is TGTGCCAGCAGCTTAGGACAGAACTCCTACGAGCAGTACTTC. This translates into CASSLGQNSYEQYF.